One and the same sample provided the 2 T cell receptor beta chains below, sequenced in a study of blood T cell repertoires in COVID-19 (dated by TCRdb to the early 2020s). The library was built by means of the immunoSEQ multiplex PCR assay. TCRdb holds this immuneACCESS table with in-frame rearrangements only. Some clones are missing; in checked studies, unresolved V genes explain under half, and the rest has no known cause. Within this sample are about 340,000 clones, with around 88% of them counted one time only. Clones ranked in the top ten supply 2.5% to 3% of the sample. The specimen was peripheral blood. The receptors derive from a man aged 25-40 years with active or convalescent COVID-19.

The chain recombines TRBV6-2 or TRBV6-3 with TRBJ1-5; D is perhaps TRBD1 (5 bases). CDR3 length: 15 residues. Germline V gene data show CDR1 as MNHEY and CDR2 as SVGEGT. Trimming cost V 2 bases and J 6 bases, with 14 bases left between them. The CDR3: CASSYGGLGRQPQHF. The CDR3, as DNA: TGTGCCAGCAGTTACGGGGGGTTGGGTCGTCAGCCCCAGCATTTT.

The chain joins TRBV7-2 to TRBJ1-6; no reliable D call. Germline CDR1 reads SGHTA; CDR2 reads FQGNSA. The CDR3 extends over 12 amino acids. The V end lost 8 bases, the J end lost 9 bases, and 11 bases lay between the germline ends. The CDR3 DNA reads TGTGCCAGCGGAGGAAGAGTTTCACCCCTCCACTTT. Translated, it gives CASGGRVSPLHF.